These 24 T cell receptor beta chains were sequenced from one sample in a study of blood T cell repertoires in COVID-19 (dated by TCRdb to the early 2020s). Library preparation used the immunoSEQ multiplex PCR assay. TCRdb took over this immuneACCESS table, retaining in-frame rearrangements with V and J assigned. Such tables are incomplete; in checked studies, under half of the missing clones stem from an unresolved V gene, and the remainder is unexplained. This sample is represented by some 150,000 clones; 87% of them were singletons. Nearly 0.95% of the sample rests with the top ten. Sequenced input: peripheral blood. The receptors shown here come from a woman in her forties or fifties with acute or convalescent COVID-19.

The chain links TRBV14 to TRBJ1-4; TRBD1 matches at 7 bases. Germline V gives CDR1 SGHDN, CDR2 FVKESK. This CDR3 has 15 amino acids. V was pared by 4 bases and J by 7 bases, with 9 bases of the junction left unmatched. The CDR3: CASSRRQGVGEKLFF. As DNA, the CDR3 is TGTGCCAGCAGCCGTCGACAGGGCGTAGGTGAAAAACTGTTTTTT.

The rearrangement uses TRBV6-5 and TRBJ1-6; perhaps TRBD1 as D (5 bases). V was pared by 6 bases and J by 10 bases, with 13 bases between. CDR1 and CDR2 (germline): MNHEY, SVGAGI. The CDR3 length is 13 residues. The CDR3 here is CASRDNLGSPLHF. CDR3 sequence (DNA): TGTGCCAGCAGGGACAACCTGGGGTCACCCCTCCACTTT.

This clone has more than one count but fewer than ten. The same CDR3 can be traced to other DNA sequences in this sample. The chain links TRBV3-1 (or the pseudogene TRBV3-2) to TRBJ2-1; no firm D call. Germline V CDR1 and CDR2: LGHDT, YNNKEL (reference sequence). CDR3 length: 15 residues. V lost 4 bases and J 0 bases, leaving 10 bases between the germline ends. The CDR3 bases are TGTGCCAGCAGCCCGCAACTGAGCTCCTACAATGAGCAGTTCTTC. It encodes CASSPQLSSYNEQFF.

CDR3 amino acids: CASGSGRVNNSPLHF. For the CDR3, the DNA is TGCGCCAGCGGCTCAGGGAGGGTAAATAATTCACCCCTCCACTTT. This chain uses TRBV5-1 with TRBJ1-6; the D gene is possibly TRBD1 (5 bases). With 7 bases removed from V and 5 bases from J, the gap between germline ends came to 16 bases. CDR1 is SGHRS and CDR2 is YFSETQ in the germline V gene. The CDR3 totals 15 residues.

CDR3 in amino acids: CATSDTGWGTDTQYF. CDR3 sequence (DNA): TGTGCCACCAGTGATACAGGGTGGGGCACAGATACGCAGTATTTT. The rearrangement joins TRBV24-1 to TRBJ2-3; D possibly corresponds to TRBD1 (6 bases). CDR1 and CDR2 (germline): KGHDR, SFDVKD. V was shortened by 3 bases and J by 1 base, with 10 bases between the two germline ends. This CDR3 has 15 amino acids.

This chain links TRBV2 with TRBJ2-1; 8 bases align to TRBD2. V shed 8 bases, J shed 4 bases, and the junction held 7 bases outside the gene matches. The germline gives CDR1 SNHLY, CDR2 FYNNEI. This CDR3 region has 14 residues. The CDR3 sequence: CASHGRDEYNEQFF. The CDR3 region has the DNA TGTGCCAGCCACGGGAGGGATGAGTACAATGAGCAGTTCTTC.

The V and J genes are TRBV19 and TRBJ2-1, with 12 bases fitting TRBD2. The CDR3 runs 18 residues. Trimming cost V 5 bases and J 6 bases; bases outside gene matches: 14. Looked up from germline, CDR1 is LNHDA and CDR2 is SQIVND (reference sequence). The CDR3 region has the DNA TGTGCCAGTAGTCCTCTCCGACTAGCGGGAGTTCCCTCCAATGAGCAGTTCTTC. Protein sequence: CASSPLRLAGVPSNEQFF.

This clone was counted once. The V gene is TRBV28, the J gene TRBJ2-6; D gene unclear. CDR1 MDHEN and CDR2 SYDVKM come from the germline V gene. V was cut by 7 bases and J by 0 bases, with 7 bases left in between. The CDR3 length is 14 residues. CDR3 in DNA: TGTGCCAGCACCCCCAGCTCTGGGGCCAACGTCCTGACTTTC. This translates into CASTPSSGANVLTF.

V and J are TRBV27 and TRBJ1-5; TRBD1 agrees at 9 bases. The CDR3 loop spans 19 amino acids. With 6 bases clipped from V and 0 bases from J, the junction kept 15 bases outside the gene matches. Germline V gene sequence: CDR1 MNHEY, CDR2 SMNVEV (reference sequence). The CDR3 protein is CASRPVGGTGKNSNQPQHF. In DNA, the CDR3 is TGTGCCAGCAGACCGGTGGGTGGGACAGGGAAGAATAGCAATCAGCCCCAGCATTTT.

The chain employs TRBV9 and TRBJ1-3; D unclear. Trimming shortened V by 2 bases and J by 4 bases, and 7 bases separated the two germline ends. CDR1 is SGDLS, CDR2 YYNGEE, per germline. CDR3 size: 13 residues. CDR3 nucleotide sequence: TGTGCCAGCAGCGTCAGGTTGGGAAACACCATATATTTT. It codes for CASSVRLGNTIYF.

This clone was observed a handful of times. The chain uses TRBV27 and TRBJ2-3; D is possibly TRBD2 (5 bases). Germline V gene data show CDR1 as MNHEY and CDR2 as SMNVEV (reference sequence). The CDR3 loop spans 16 amino acids. Between the trimmed V and J ends, which lost 1 base and 1 base, there was a span of 12 bases. The CDR3 reads CASSLLASGGTDTQYF. The CDR3 coding sequence is TGTGCCAGCAGTTTATTGGCCAGCGGCGGCACAGATACGCAGTATTTT.

In regard to this clone: The same CDR3 can be traced to other DNA sequences in this sample. The chain recombines TRBV3-1 (or the pseudogene TRBV3-2) with TRBJ2-3; D unresolved. Trimming cost V 0 bases and J 0 bases, with 4 bases left between them. From germline, CDR1 is LGHDT and CDR2 YNNKEL (reference sequence). The CDR3 has 14 amino acids. The CDR3 DNA reads as TGTGCCAGCAGCCAAGATCCAAGCACAGATACGCAGTATTTT. Its protein is CASSQDPSTDTQYF.

Written as DNA, the CDR3 is TGTGCCAGCAGTTCGCCGGGTTCCTACAATGAGCAGTTCTTC. As protein: CASSSPGSYNEQFF. The chain couples TRBV27 to TRBJ2-1; no reliable D call. The ends were cut back, 4 bases at V and 1 base at J, with 8 bases in the middle. Germline V gene sequence: CDR1 MNHEY, CDR2 SMNVEV (reference sequence). CDR3 length: 14 amino acids.

This clone appeared a single time. This rearrangement joins TRBV7-6 to TRBJ2-1; possible D gene TRBD1, 5 bases. The CDR3 spans 18 residues. CDR1 SGHVS and CDR2 FNYEAQ come from the germline V gene. Trimming removed 4 bases at V and 6 bases at J, with 25 bases between. CDR3 nucleotides: TGTGCCAGCAGCTCTCCCTTGAGTGGTCAGGGATTCCCCAATGAGCAGTTCTTC. Amino acids: CASSSPLSGQGFPNEQFF.

This clone has more than one count but fewer than ten. V usage is TRBV28 and J usage is TRBJ1-5; the match to TRBD1 covers 10 bases. V shed 5 bases, J shed 6 bases, and the junction held 4 bases outside the gene matches. Looked up from germline, CDR1 is MDHEN and CDR2 is SYDVKM. The CDR3 contains 14 residues. CDR3 bases: TGTGCCAGCAGTCAGACAGGGGGCCTTCAGCCCCAGCATTTT. This translates into CASSQTGGLQPQHF.

The chain has TRBV30 and TRBJ1-1; D is perhaps TRBD1 (5 bases). The germline V gene encodes CDR1 GTSNPN and CDR2 SVGIG (reference sequence). Trimming pared 2 bases from V and 11 bases from J, leaving 24 bases between. This CDR3 has 15 amino acids. CDR3 amino acids: CAWSTHGASGTSAFF. In DNA, the CDR3 is TGTGCCTGGAGTACCCACGGGGCTAGCGGTACATCGGCTTTCTTT.

The chain links TRBV24-1 to TRBJ2-7; D may be TRBD2 (6 bases). CDR1 and CDR2 (germline): KGHDR, SFDVKD. CDR3 size: 14 residues. The ends were cut back, 9 bases at V and 5 bases at J, with 19 bases in the middle. CDR3: CATADGSGVHEQYF. As DNA, the CDR3 is TGTGCCACCGCCGACGGGAGCGGTGTCCACGAGCAGTACTTC.

V gene TRBV14 combines with J gene TRBJ1-4, with 10 nucleotides matching TRBD1. The CDR3 has 17 residues. Losses at the gene ends were 0 bases for V and 0 bases for J; bases not matched to a gene: 1. The V gene's germline CDR1 is SGHDN and CDR2 FVKESK. The CDR3 DNA reads as TGTGCCAGCAGCCAAGAGGACAGGGGGGCAACTAATGAAAAACTGTTTTTT. Its protein is CASSQEDRGATNEKLFF.

V is TRBV7-3 and J is TRBJ2-2; D ambiguous. Germline loops: CDR1 SGHTA, CDR2 FQGTGA. Trimming stripped 1 base from V and 1 base from J, with 4 bases between. The CDR3 loop spans 14 amino acids. CDR3 nucleotides: TGTGCCAGCAGCTTAAGTCAGAACACCGGGGAGCTGTTTTTT. Protein: CASSLSQNTGELFF.

The chain combines TRBV6-5 with TRBJ2-7, with D possibly being TRBD1 (6 bases). The V end lost 2 bases, the J end lost 2 bases, and 10 bases lay between the germline ends. The CDR3 has 14 residues. CDR1 MNHEY and CDR2 SVGAGI come from the germline V gene. CDR3 amino acids: CASSYARDTYEQYF. In DNA form, the CDR3 reads TGTGCCAGCAGTTACGCGAGGGACACCTACGAGCAGTACTTC.

In this sample, this clone turned up many times. This chain links TRBV29-1 with TRBJ1-1; 7 bases are a match to TRBD1. The V segment lost 4 bases and the J segment 4 bases; nucleotides outside the gene matches: 9. Germline V CDR1 and CDR2: SQVTM, ANQGSEA. The CDR3 length is 14 residues. DNA of the CDR3: TGCAGCGTTGTTACGACAGGGTCGAGCACTGAAGCTTTCTTT. Translation gives CSVVTTGSSTEAFF.

The genes are TRBV18 and TRBJ2-7; 8 nucleotides align to TRBD2. Trimming cost V 6 bases and J 2 bases; bases outside gene matches: 15. The CDR3 spans 17 residues. CDR1 KGHSH and CDR2 LQKENI come from the germline V gene. Here the CDR3 reads CASSPRGAGRGAYEQYF. CDR3 bases: TGTGCCAGCTCCCCGCGGGGGGCGGGAAGGGGAGCCTACGAGCAGTACTTC.

This sequence joins TRBV5-5 and TRBJ1-2; D unclear. Germline V lookup: CDR1 SGHKS, CDR2 YYEKEE (reference sequence). The CDR3 has 14 amino acids. Trimming shortened V by 0 bases and J by 3 bases, and 9 bases separated the two germline ends. CDR3 nucleotides: TGTGCCAGCAGCTTGGCCGAGGGCGACTATGGCTACACCTTC. Protein: CASSLAEGDYGYTF.

The V gene is TRBV5-1, the J gene TRBJ1-1; D is uncertain. Germline V gene lookup returns CDR1 SGHRS and CDR2 YFSETQ. Trimming took 2 bases from V and 2 from J, leaving 7 bases between them. The CDR3 sequence is 13 residues long. The CDR3 region is CASSFDLNTEAFF. DNA of the CDR3: TGCGCCAGCAGCTTTGATCTAAACACTGAAGCTTTCTTT.